This T cell receptor beta chain was recorded in a study of persistence of HIV-infected CD4 T cells. Findings and caveats of the study: Compared with CD3/CD28-stimulated cells, CMV- and Gag-responding cells showed lower TCRbeta richness. The rare CMV-responding cells with HIV-1 proviruses were not separately TCR-sequenced. Within sorted populations, more oligoclonal TCRs accompanied more oligoclonal proviruses.

Nonspecific anti-CD3/anti-CD28 bead stimulation represents the broad CD4+ T cell repertoire. Sorting selected CD4+ T cells upregulating both CD40 ligand and CD69. A roughly 18-hour stimulation of CD8-depleted PBMCs used anti-CD28/CD49d costimulation, CD40-blocking antibody and enfuvirtide. Of note for this clone: What it binds is unknown.

Sequencing used immunoSEQ version 4 in survey mode. The data were produced by immunoSEQ multiplex PCR, yet TCRdb's version contains in-frame clones alone and is incomplete. This sample has tens of thousands of clones, with approximately 90% found just once. Germline-derived CDR1 and CDR2 are SNHLY and FYNNEI. Trimming cost V 0 bases and J 1 base, with 8 bases left between them. CDR3 length: 15 residues. The sequence derives from an adult woman with HIV who was CMV-seropositive. The chain uses TRBV2 and TRBJ2-3; D is unresolved. Here the sequenced sample was CD4+ T cells sorted from PBMCs after approximately 20-hour stimulation, taken from a patient who received antiretroviral therapy. CDR3: CASSEASSGTDTQYF. CDR3 sequence (DNA): TGTGCCAGCAGTGAAGCTTCCTCGGGCACAGATACGCAGTATTTT.